Below, 21 T cell receptor beta chains from the same sample are listed, as sequenced in a study of human T cells and chemical hapten exposure. From the RACE reads, TCRdb called clonotypes with MiXCR, one entry per CDR3 protein. Seen here are 150,000 to 200,000 distinct CDR3 sequences, more than 25% observed once, and the top ten hold just under 3%. Time point described: pre-sensitization, week 0. Treatment indicated: therapeutic diphenylcyclopropenone sensitization with weekly scalp DPC. The sample here was whole blood, taken in connection with sensitization to the hapten diphenylcyclopropenone (DPC). The source of these receptors is a woman under 40 with alopecia areata. Some clones in this sample may be carry-over from other donors' samples.

This clonotype was seen a handful of times. The gene calls are TRBV12-3 or TRBV12-4 and TRBJ2-3; D not certain. The CDR3 extends over 15 amino acids. The ends were cut back, 3 bases at V and 4 bases at J, with 14 bases in the middle. The DNA of the CDR3 is TGTGCCAGCAGTTTCGGCGGAACCCAGGCAGATACGCAGTATTTT. This codes for CASSFGGTQADTQYF.

This chain joins TRBV20-1 and TRBJ2-5; D not resolved. Germline V gene data show CDR1 as DFQATT and CDR2 as SNEGSKA (reference sequence). Trimming left V 4 bases short and J 1 base short, with 16 bases between. The CDR3 runs to 15 residues. The CDR3 loop is CSATQSQAVQETQYF. In nucleotides, the CDR3 is TGCAGTGCTACACAATCGCAGGCAGTCCAAGAGACCCAGTACTTC.

The sample holds a few counts of this clonotype. V gene TRBV25-1 combines with J gene TRBJ1-2; D uncertain. This CDR3 comprises 13 residues. Germline assignment: CDR1 MGHDK and CDR2 SYGVNS. V lost 2 bases, J lost 3 bases, and 7 bases lay in between. The CDR3 coding sequence is TGTGCCAGCAGTGAAGGCAGGTACTATGGCTACACCTTC. Its protein is CASSEGRYYGYTF.

This clonotype was seen once. The chain joins TRBV10-3 to TRBJ2-3; 8 nucleotides match TRBD2. Looked up from germline, CDR1 is ENHRY and CDR2 is SYGVKD. This CDR3 spans 17 amino acids. The ends lost 7 bases at V and 6 bases at J; junction bases unmatched: 18. CDR3: CAITPGSGGPAMDTQYF. CDR3 sequence (DNA): TGTGCCATCACTCCGGGGAGCGGGGGCCCCGCCATGGATACGCAGTATTTT.

This clonotype was found a few times. The gene calls are TRBV18 and TRBJ2-5, with D unclear. Germline V gene lookup returns CDR1 KGHSH and CDR2 LQKENI. V was clipped by 2 bases and J by 5 bases, with 9 bases between them. This CDR3 has 13 amino acids. CDR3 sequence reads: CASSPSLGETQYF. The CDR3 bases are TGTGCCAGCTCACCATCCCTGGGGGAGACCCAGTACTTC.

This chain joins TRBV29-1 and TRBJ2-4; TRBD1 matches at 7 bases. V gave up 0 bases and J gave up 12 bases; unmatched junction bases: 14. The CDR3 covers 15 residues. CDR1 SQVTM and CDR2 ANQGSEA come from the germline V gene. This CDR3 reads CSVEDQGEGWWGQYF. CDR3 DNA: TGCAGCGTTGAAGATCAGGGGGAAGGGTGGTGGGGTCAGTACTTC.

The chain couples TRBV28 to TRBJ1-6; D uncertain. Germline V gene data show CDR1 as MDHEN and CDR2 as SYDVKM. The V and J ends lost 5 bases and 7 bases respectively, with 12 bases between them. This CDR3 has 14 residues. CDR3 DNA sequence: TGTGCCAGCAGTACCCCCACGGGGAATTCACCCCTCCACTTT. Translating gives CASSTPTGNSPLHF.

V gene TRBV29-1 combines with J gene TRBJ2-1; tentative D call: TRBD2 (5 bases). This CDR3 region has 14 residues. Deletions cut 5 bases from V and 6 bases from J, with 17 bases between. Germline V gene lookup returns CDR1 SQVTM and CDR2 ANQGSEA. The CDR3 sequence: CSVFTGRPGNEQFF. For the CDR3, the DNA is TGCAGCGTTTTCACTGGGAGACCCGGCAATGAGCAGTTCTTC.

This clonotype was counted a few times. The rearrangement joins TRBV12-3 or TRBV12-4 to TRBJ1-2; no definite D call. V lost 5 bases and J lost 4, with 5 bases in between. The CDR3 extends over 11 amino acids. CDR3 region: CASSLLYGYTF. As DNA, the CDR3 is TGTGCCAGCAGTCTACTCTATGGCTACACCTTC.

In DNA, the CDR3 is TGCAGCGTCCAATCGACTAGCGGGATCCACAATGAGCAGTTCTTC. This gives the protein CSVQSTSGIHNEQFF. The chain uses TRBV29-1 and TRBJ2-1, with 11 bases matching TRBD2. The germline CDR1 and CDR2 sequences are SQVTM and ANQGSEA. The CDR3 consists of 15 residues. The V gene end was trimmed by 6 bases and the J gene end by 5 bases; junction bases not matched to a gene: 9.

This chain links TRBV9 with TRBJ2-7, with 7 bases that match TRBD2. The CDR3 extends over 16 amino acids. The trim removed 2 bases at V and 6 bases at J, leaving 14 bases unmatched. Germline-derived CDR1 and CDR2 are SGDLS and YYNGEE. The CDR3 region is CASSVMEAGDGTEQYF. CDR3 DNA sequence: TGTGCCAGCAGCGTGATGGAGGCGGGAGATGGGACCGAGCAGTACTTC.

This clonotype showed up just a few times. The chain combines TRBV15 with TRBJ2-7; tentative D call: TRBD2 (5 bases). CDR1 is LNHNV and CDR2 is YYDKDF in the germline V gene (reference sequence). V was cut by 0 bases and J by 6 bases, with 15 bases left in between. This CDR3 spans 15 amino acids. CDR3 sequence (DNA): TGTGCCACCAGCAGAGATCTAAACGGGATAAGCGAGCAGTACTTC. It translates to CATSRDLNGISEQYF.

This clonotype was picked up a small number of times. The V and J genes are TRBV12-3 or TRBV12-4 and TRBJ2-7, with TRBD1 as a possible D gene (7 bases). This CDR3 has 14 amino acids. V was clipped by 6 bases and J by 7 bases, with 19 bases between them. CDR3 region: CASSPPGRGDEQYF. The CDR3 DNA sequence: TGTGCCAGCAGCCCCCCGGGCAGGGGGGATGAGCAGTACTTC.

This clonotype came up a few times. The chain links TRBV5-1 to TRBJ1-2; D possibly corresponds to TRBD1 (6 bases). CDR1 is SGHRS, CDR2 YFSETQ, per germline. Trimming cost V 7 bases and J 6 bases, with 16 bases left between them. This CDR3 has 13 amino acids. The CDR3 protein is CASSRGGVDGYTF. DNA of the CDR3: TGCGCCAGCTCCAGGGGAGGGGTGGATGGCTACACCTTC.

This chain connects TRBV6-2 or TRBV6-3 to TRBJ2-6, with D unresolved. The V end was cut by 1 base, the J end by 4 bases, with 8 bases between. CDR3 length: 15 residues. Germline assignment: CDR1 MNHEY and CDR2 SVGEGT. The CDR3 DNA is TGTGCCAGCAGTTACTTGCATGGCGGGGCCAACGTCCTGACTTTC. Amino acid sequence: CASSYLHGGANVLTF.

This clonotype showed up just once. The chain has TRBV4-3 and TRBJ1-6; TRBD1 matches 7 bases. V lost 0 bases and J lost 7; bases outside the gene matches: 9. Per the germline V gene, CDR1 is LGHNA and CDR2 is YSLEER. This CDR3 has 17 amino acids. The CDR3 nucleotides are TGCGCCAGCAGCCAAGATCCCGGGACAGAAATAAATTCACCCCTCCACTTT. This codes for CASSQDPGTEINSPLHF.

Here the CDR3 DNA reads TGTGCCAGCAGGGGGGGACTAGCTATCTACGAGCAGTACTTC. Translating gives CASRGGLAIYEQYF. The chain has TRBV28 and TRBJ2-7, with TRBD2 matching 9 bases. Losses at the gene ends were 6 bases for V and 3 bases for J; bases not matched to a gene: 6. From germline, CDR1 is MDHEN and CDR2 SYDVKM. This CDR3 is 14 amino acids long.

The chain links TRBV20-1 to TRBJ1-1; D gene uncertain. The CDR3 consists of 13 residues. CDR1 DFQATT and CDR2 SNEGSKA come from the germline V gene (reference sequence). The ends were cut back, 6 bases at V and 3 bases at J, with 14 bases in the middle. The CDR3 DNA sequence: TGCAGTGCCCTTACGCCGCAGGACACTGAAGCTTTCTTT. Amino acids: CSALTPQDTEAFF.

The rearrangement uses TRBV6-2 or TRBV6-3 and TRBJ1-2; 9 nucleotides line up with TRBD1. Losses at the gene ends were 6 bases for V and 7 bases for J; bases not matched to a gene: 6. Per germline, CDR1 MNHEY and CDR2 SVGEGT. This CDR3 spans 13 amino acids. The CDR3 here is CASSRGQGLGYTF. Written as DNA, the CDR3 is TGTGCCAGCAGCAGGGGACAGGGCCTTGGCTACACCTTC.

This clonotype appeared a few times. The V and J genes are TRBV4-1 and TRBJ2-1, with TRBD2 as a possible D gene (6 bases). The CDR3 totals 14 residues. V was clipped by 0 bases and J by 12 bases, with 15 bases between them. CDR1 is MGHRA, CDR2 YSYEKL, per germline. The CDR3 DNA follows: TGCGCCAGCAGCCAAGAGGGGCAACCCGGGGGGCAGTTCTTC. It encodes CASSQEGQPGGQFF.

This clonotype was seen a few times. V usage is TRBV7-2 and J usage is TRBJ2-1; D unresolved. Germline loops: CDR1 SGHTA, CDR2 FQGNSA. V dropped 5 bases and J dropped 4 bases, with 6 bases sitting between them. This CDR3 region has 12 residues. The CDR3 nucleotides read TGTGCCAGCAGCCGGCCTTACAATGAGCAGTTCTTC. It encodes CASSRPYNEQFF.